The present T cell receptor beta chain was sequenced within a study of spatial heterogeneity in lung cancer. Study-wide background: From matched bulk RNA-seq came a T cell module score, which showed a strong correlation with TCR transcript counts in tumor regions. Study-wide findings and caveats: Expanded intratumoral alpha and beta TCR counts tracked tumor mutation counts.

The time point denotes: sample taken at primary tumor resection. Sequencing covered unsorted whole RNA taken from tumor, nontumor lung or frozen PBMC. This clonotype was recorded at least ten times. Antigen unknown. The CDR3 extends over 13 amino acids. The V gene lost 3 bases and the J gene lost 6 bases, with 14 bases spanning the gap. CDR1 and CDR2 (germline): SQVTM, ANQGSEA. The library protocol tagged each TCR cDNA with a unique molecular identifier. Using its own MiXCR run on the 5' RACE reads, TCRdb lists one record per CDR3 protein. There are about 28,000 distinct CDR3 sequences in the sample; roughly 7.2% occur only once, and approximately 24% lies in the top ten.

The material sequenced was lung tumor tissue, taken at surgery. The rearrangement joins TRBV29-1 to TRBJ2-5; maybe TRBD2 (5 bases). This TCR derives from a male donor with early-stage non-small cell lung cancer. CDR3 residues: CSVDPPGFQTQYF. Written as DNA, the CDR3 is TGCAGCGTTGACCCGCCGGGGTTCCAGACCCAGTACTTC.